The present TCR beta chain was sequenced within a study of cytomegalovirus exposure and HLA in healthy donors (dated by TCRdb to about 2017). Concerning the study at large: The roughly 650 repertoires of the first cohort and the roughly 110 validation repertoires were produced on the same platform, according to a later analysis. The study was designed to test whether signatures of past pathogen exposure could be identified by cataloging public T cell receptors. Along with the roughly 670-subject first cohort, a separate validation cohort of over a hundred different subjects was used. To predict cytomegalovirus infection status, the study brought together high-throughput TCR immunosequencing, statistical association of individual TCRs with disease status, and machine learning. What the study reported, not specific to this receptor: In vitro tests confirmed that three of the cytomegalovirus-associated TCR beta chains recognize cytomegalovirus antigens. The validation cohort had no HLA typing available for a later analysis, so co-occurrence within that cohort was assessed over all 130 or so repertoires. The authors suggested that the approach could potentially be extended to other disease states and immunological phenotypes. The classifier was reported to diagnose cytomegalovirus status with high specificity and sensitivity in both the original and validation cohorts. Across donors, most TCR sequences were observed very rarely, whereas some public TCRs were present in many individuals. A total of 150 to 200 TCR beta chains were listed by the study as associated with cytomegalovirus. Subsequent analysis determined that TCRs grouped into clusters in the first cohort also showed a tendency toward co-occurrence across the 120 validation repertoires, and approximately 94% of cluster scores exceeded 0.

Details on this clone: No antigen is known for it. No base quality information exists; no much larger clone differs at one position.

As encoded in the germline V gene, CDR1 is MGHRA while CDR2 is YSYEKL. V lost 3 bases and J lost 7 bases, and the count of bases not matched to a germline gene is 2. Including the terminal cysteine and phenylalanine, the CDR3 comprises 15 residues. Only the CDR3 region is kept as DNA, spanning 45 bases read in frame from base 1. Separate from the approximately 700-subject first cohort, the validation cohort of 90 to 150 subjects was the group to which the donors belonged. The library was prepared using the immunoSEQ multiplex PCR assay. In the paper's pipeline: A statistical classification framework was developed to diagnose cytomegalovirus status using the catalog of TCR beta chain sequences. This is the immuneACCESS table as TCRdb keeps it, with only in-frame sequences that have V and J called. A part of the clones is gone; compared with another copy, unresolved V genes explain less than half, and the rest is unexplained. The DNA gave D and trimming, while V, J and clone size come from that table. Within this sample are more than 90,000 clones, with about nine tenths of them counted one time only. The ten largest clonotypes hold around 4.5% of the sample.

Sequencing was carried out using PBMCs. The source is a man aged 18 to 30 in good health and CMV-seropositive. The chain couples TRBV4-1 to TRBJ2-1, with 14 bases aligning to TRBD2. The nucleotide sequence reads TGCGCCAGCAGCCAGACTAGCGGGGGGGGGAATGAGCAGTTCTTC. This codes for CASSQTSGGGNEQFF.